The sequence of this T cell receptor beta chain was determined in a study of CD8 T cells in Susac syndrome. Study context: Clinically active disease was present in about six of the sequenced Susac syndrome patients. About 8 of these patients were in remission.

V lost 10 bases to trimming and J lost 7 bases, with 16 bases between them. The CDR3 runs 12 residues. CDR1 is ENHRY and CDR2 is SYGVKD in the germline V gene. Of note for this clonotype: The antigen remains undetermined.

Patients with Susac syndrome met the recently defined diagnostic criteria for definite or probable disease. After extraction with the RNeasy kit, about 0.45 to 1 ug of the RNA was reverse transcribed using random hexamers. From the immunoSEQ multiplex PCR reads, TCRdb called clonotypes with MiXCR, one entry per CDR3 protein. This sample carries 200,000 to 300,000 distinct CDR3 sequences, 96% of them seen once, and the ten largest clones take about 0.1%. General study points: CD4+ T cell repertoires in Susac syndrome lacked clonal expansion. The relatively small number of individuals in the TCR sequencing and HLA analysis was acknowledged by the study.

Input material: CD4+ T cells from PBMCs. The V and J genes are TRBV10-3 and TRBJ2-5; possibly TRBD1 for D (5 bases). This clonotype was obtained from a human donor with Susac syndrome. The CDR3 DNA reads TGTGCCACCGGTAAAGAAAGGGGGACCCAGTACTTC. Translation: CATGKERGTQYF.